This is a list of T cell receptor beta chains from one sample in a study of cytomegalovirus exposure and HLA in healthy donors. Clones were read by immunoSEQ multiplex PCR, and TCRdb kept only the in-frame ones, dropping some. This sample has about 160,000 clones; approximately 80% occur once, and the top ten carry 0.75% to 0.8%. Material: PBMCs. The receptors come from a female donor in good health and CMV-seronegative. Both conserved end residues are part of each CDR3. The order of the fields is V gene, clone size, CDR3 protein. The listing skips clone size in some rows; elsewhere it reads once, few, many or a size class.

V gene: TRBV6-6
clone size: .
CDR3 protein: CASSFAVNYEQYF

V gene: TRBV7-2
clone size: few
CDR3 protein: CASSPGSGRGTDTQYF

V gene: TRBV28
clone size: .
CDR3 protein: CASSLWDFNTGELFF

V gene: TRBV13
clone size: few
CDR3 protein: CASSPYSSVLRTDTQYF

V gene: TRBV7-3
clone size: .
CDR3 protein: CASSPSTGGGELFF

V gene: TRBV11-3
clone size: .
CDR3 protein: CASSFTRSGTGNTGELFF

V gene: TRBV18
clone size: .
CDR3 protein: CASSPPNRGWGTEAFF

V gene: TRBV7-9
clone size: .
CDR3 protein: CASRRQGDDEQYF

V gene: TRBV4-2
clone size: .
CDR3 protein: CASSQDLGQGGPNTEAFF

V gene: TRBV18
clone size: .
CDR3 protein: CASQSGTGQNTEAFF

V gene: TRBV6-6
clone size: .
CDR3 protein: CASKGTGLNQPQHF

V gene: TRBV12-5
clone size: .
CDR3 protein: CASGPGTDQFF

V gene: TRBV6-5
clone size: .
CDR3 protein: CASSPTGRGPDTQYF

V gene: TRBV28
clone size: .
CDR3 protein: CASSRQGGSTEAFF

V gene: TRBV7-2
clone size: .
CDR3 protein: CASSASGRWTQYF

V gene: TRBV7-2
clone size: .
CDR3 protein: CASSLADSSYEQYF

V gene: TRBV20-1
clone size: .
CDR3 protein: CSARRNQPQHF

V gene: TRBV5-1
clone size: once
CDR3 protein: CASSLTTGETQYF

V gene: TRBV7-2
clone size: .
CDR3 protein: CASSLTWQGVRQPQHF

V gene: TRBV29-1
clone size: once
CDR3 protein: CSGLTAGGVYEQYF

V gene: TRBV11-2
clone size: few
CDR3 protein: CASSLDRVNEQFF